These 10 T cell receptor beta chains originate from one sample sequenced in a study of shared clonotypes between healthy human individuals. Libraries were prepared by immunoSEQ multiplex PCR; TCRdb keeps only in-frame clonotypes and omits some of them. The sample has around 2.1 million clones; approximately 94% are singletons. The sequenced material came from naive CD4+ T cells sorted from blood. Specified subset: CD45RA+ positively selected. Receptors originate from a man aged 18 to 35 in good health.

The rearrangement links TRBV6-6 to TRBJ1-4; TRBD1 matches at 10 bases. Germline CDR1 MNHNY, CDR2 SVGAGI (reference sequence). J was trimmed by 8 bases and V by 6 bases; bases with no gene match: 6. CDR3 size: 14 residues. This chain's CDR3 is CASSRTGGGEKLFF. For the CDR3, the DNA is TGTGCCAGCAGCCGGACAGGGGGAGGCGAAAAACTGTTTTTT.

The chain recombines TRBV30 with TRBJ2-5, with 8 bases lining up with TRBD1. With the DNA end fitting TRBJ2-7 better, the J assignment may be wrong. This CDR3 is 16 amino acids long. The V gene's germline CDR1 is GTSNPN and CDR2 SVGIG (reference sequence). The chain's CDR3 is CAWGPWDRLFSYEQYF. CDR3 nucleotides: TGTGCCTGGGGCCCGTGGGACAGGCTTTTCTCCTACGAGCAGTACTTC.

Turning to this clone: The same CDR3 arises from other DNA sequences in this sample as well. The chain carries TRBV5-6 and TRBJ2-3; 7 bases fit TRBD1. The CDR3 covers 15 residues. The germline CDR1 and CDR2 sequences are SGHDT and YYEEEE. J was trimmed by 0 bases and V by 5 bases; bases with no gene match: 6. The CDR3 DNA reads TGTGCCAGCAGTTTGTACAGGGGAAGCACAGATACGCAGTATTTT. Protein: CASSLYRGSTDTQYF.

The V call is TRBV7-9, the J call TRBJ1-5; weak D call: TRBD1 (5 bases). The CDR3 spans 17 residues. V was shortened by 3 bases and J by 2 bases, with 17 bases between the two germline ends. Germline V lookup: CDR1 SEHNR, CDR2 FQNEAQ (reference sequence). The CDR3 spells CASSFGSGPGGNQPQHF. In DNA, the CDR3 is TGTGCCAGCAGCTTTGGTTCCGGCCCGGGGGGCAATCAGCCCCAGCATTTT.

V is TRBV30 and J is TRBJ2-2, with D hard to call. V was clipped by 2 bases and J by 2 bases, with 12 bases between them. This CDR3 comprises 15 residues. The germline V gene encodes CDR1 GTSNPN and CDR2 SVGIG (reference sequence). In DNA form, the CDR3 reads TGTGCCTGGAGTAAGGGCTGGGATAACACCGGGGAGCTGTTTTTT. Its translation is CAWSKGWDNTGELFF.

This chain links TRBV9 with TRBJ2-1; a possible D gene is TRBD1 (6 bases). CDR1 and CDR2 (germline): SGDLS, YYNGEE. CDR3 size: 14 residues. Trimming cost V 2 bases and J 6 bases, with 12 bases left between them. CDR3 protein: CASSVDRNSNEQFF. The CDR3 bases are TGTGCCAGCAGCGTCGACAGGAACTCCAATGAGCAGTTCTTC.

This clone showed up just once. The V gene is TRBV27, the J gene TRBJ1-5; no firm D call. Trimming removed 8 bases at V and 9 bases at J, with 23 bases between. The length of the CDR3 is 15 residues. In germline, CDR1 is MNHEY, CDR2 SMNVEV (reference sequence). This CDR3 is CASQAQSSGRVPQHF. The CDR3 bases are TGTGCCAGCCAGGCCCAAAGTTCCGGTCGGGTGCCCCAGCATTTT.

The chain combines TRBV19 with TRBJ2-7; 7 bases fit TRBD1. Trimming took 5 bases from V and 2 from J; bases not matched to a gene: 9. The CDR3 spans 15 residues. Germline values: CDR1 LNHDA, CDR2 SQIVND (reference sequence). This CDR3 reads CASSREGTAPYEQYF. In nucleotides, the CDR3 is TGTGCCAGTAGTCGGGAAGGGACAGCCCCCTACGAGCAGTACTTC.

This chain joins TRBV29-1 and TRBJ2-7, with D possibly matching TRBD1 (8 bases). Germline loops: CDR1 SQVTM, CDR2 ANQGSEA. Trimming took off 2 bases at V and 3 bases at J, with 11 bases between the two ends. This CDR3 region has 13 residues. The DNA of the CDR3 is TGCAGCGTTGAAAGCGGGACAGGCTACGAGCAGTACTTC. It codes for CSVESGTGYEQYF.

The genes are TRBV10-2 and TRBJ2-7; D is ambiguous. The CDR3 loop spans 12 amino acids. Germline assignment: CDR1 WSHSY and CDR2 SAAADI. V shed 4 bases and J shed 0 bases, with 4 bases lying between them. CDR3 protein: CASSVSSYEQYF. Written as DNA, the CDR3 is TGCGCCAGCAGTGTCTCCTCCTACGAGCAGTACTTC.